The 7 T cell receptor beta chains in this list originate from one sample, sequenced in a study of T cells in Graves' hyperthyroidism and ophthalmopathy. Researchers amplified the TCR beta CDR3 regions from RNA transcripts. Researchers ran a first-round RT-PCR on the TCR CDR3 using the HTBI primer set. TCRdb re-called the multiplex PCR reads through MiXCR, storing one row per CDR3 protein. The data hold around 440,000 distinct CDR3 sequences, with 15% to 17% observed a single time. Input material: blood. The source of these receptors is a woman aged 18-30 years with Graves' hyperthyroidism.

A note on this clonotype: This may stem from a read error, because a much larger clone lies one nucleotide away. The gene calls are TRBV12-3 or TRBV12-4 and TRBJ2-7; 7 bases are a match to TRBD1. With 11 bases clipped from V and 1 base from J, the junction kept 5 bases outside the gene matches. The CDR3 has 12 amino acids. CDR3 in DNA: TGTGCCTGCGAGGGGGCTTCCTACGAGCAGTACTTC. It encodes CACEGASYEQYF.

Many counts were recorded for this clonotype. J is TRBJ2-2 and V is TRBV5-1; 8 bases are a match to TRBD1. This CDR3 has 16 residues. CDR1 SGHRS and CDR2 YFSETQ come from the germline V gene. Losses at the gene ends were 3 bases for V and 5 bases for J; bases not matched to a gene: 9. For the CDR3, the DNA is TGCGCCAGCAGCTGGCCGGACAGGGACCTAACCGGGGAGCTGTTTTTT. Protein: CASSWPDRDLTGELFF.

With regard to this clonotype: A clone one base away is much larger, so this may be a read error. The genes are TRBV20-1 and TRBJ2-7; a weak D match, TRBD2 (6 bases). The CDR3 spans 13 residues. Germline lookup yields CDR1 DFQATT and CDR2 SNEGSKA (reference sequence). The CDR3 is CGASGVFSYEQYF. The CDR3 region has the DNA TGCGGTGCTTCGGGGGTATTCTCCTACGAGCAGTACTTC.

The chain uses TRBV12-3 or TRBV12-4 and TRBJ2-2; D gene uncertain. V was cut by 10 bases and J by 7 bases, with 7 bases left in between. This CDR3 region has 10 residues. The CDR3 protein is CATRGGELFF. For the CDR3, the DNA is TGTGCCACCCGTGGCGGGGAGCTGTTTTTT.

The genes are TRBV5-5 and TRBJ1-5; D is possibly TRBD1 (5 bases). The V gene's germline CDR1 is SGHKS and CDR2 YYEKEE (reference sequence). The length of the CDR3 is 15 residues. V lost 4 bases to trimming and J lost 5 bases, with 16 bases between them. CDR3 loop: CASSRSGAFDQPQHF. The CDR3, as DNA: TGTGCCAGCAGCCGCAGTGGGGCGTTCGATCAGCCCCAGCATTTT.

This clonotype was recorded at least ten times. V is TRBV24-1 and J is TRBJ2-1; the match to TRBD2 covers 14 bases. Germline assignment: CDR1 KGHDR and CDR2 SFDVKD. V dropped 4 bases and J dropped 7; count of bases not matched to a gene: 2. The CDR3 is 15 residues long. The CDR3 region has the DNA TGTGCCACCAGTGACAGACTAGCGGGAGGGAATGAGCAGTTCTTC. It specifies CATSDRLAGGNEQFF.

This clonotype has only a few counts. V and J are TRBV5-1 and TRBJ1-2; TRBD1 aligns across 10 bases. The CDR3 has 17 amino acids. The trim removed 0 bases at V and 0 bases at J, leaving 5 bases unmatched. The V gene's germline CDR1 is SGHRS and CDR2 YFSETQ. CDR3 in amino acids: CASSLGTGGPSNYGYTF. DNA of the CDR3: TGCGCCAGCAGCTTGGGGACAGGGGGTCCTTCTAACTATGGCTACACCTTC.